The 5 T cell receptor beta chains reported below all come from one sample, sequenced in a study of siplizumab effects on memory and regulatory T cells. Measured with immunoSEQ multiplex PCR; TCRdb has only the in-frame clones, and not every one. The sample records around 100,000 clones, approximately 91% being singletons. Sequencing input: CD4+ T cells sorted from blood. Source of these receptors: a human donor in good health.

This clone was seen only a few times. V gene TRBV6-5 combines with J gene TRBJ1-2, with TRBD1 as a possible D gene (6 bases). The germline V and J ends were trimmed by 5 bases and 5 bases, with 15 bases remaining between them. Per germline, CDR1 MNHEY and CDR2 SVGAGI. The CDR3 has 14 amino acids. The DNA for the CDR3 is TGTGCCAGCAGTCAGATTCACAGGGCTTATGGCTACACCTTC. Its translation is CASSQIHRAYGYTF.

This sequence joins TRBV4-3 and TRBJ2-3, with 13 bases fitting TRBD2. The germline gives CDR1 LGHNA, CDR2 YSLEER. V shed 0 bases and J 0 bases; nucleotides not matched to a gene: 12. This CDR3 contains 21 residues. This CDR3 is CASSQDNEETSGGTSTDTQYF. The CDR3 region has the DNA TGCGCCAGCAGCCAAGATAATGAAGAGACTAGCGGGGGGACTAGCACAGATACGCAGTATTTT.

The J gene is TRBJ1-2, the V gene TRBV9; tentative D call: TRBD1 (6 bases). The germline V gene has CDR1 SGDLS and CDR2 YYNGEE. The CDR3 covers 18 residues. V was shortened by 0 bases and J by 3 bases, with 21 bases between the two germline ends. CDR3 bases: TGTGCCAGCAGCGTAGGTATGGGGAGGGACATCCTGTACTATGGCTACACCTTC. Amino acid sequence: CASSVGMGRDILYYGYTF.

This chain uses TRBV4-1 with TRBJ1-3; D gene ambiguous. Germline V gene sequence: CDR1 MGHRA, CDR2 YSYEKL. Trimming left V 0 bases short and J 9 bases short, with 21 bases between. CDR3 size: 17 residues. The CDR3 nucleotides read TGCGCCAGCAGCCAAGACTCTAAGGGAGCCGATTTCGGCACCATATATTTT. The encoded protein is CASSQDSKGADFGTIYF.

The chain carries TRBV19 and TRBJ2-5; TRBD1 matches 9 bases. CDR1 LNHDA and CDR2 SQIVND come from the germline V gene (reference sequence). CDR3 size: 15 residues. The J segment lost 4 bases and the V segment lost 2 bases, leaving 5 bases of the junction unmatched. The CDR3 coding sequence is TGTGCCAGTAGTATATTACAGGGGGCCGTAGAGACCCAGTACTTC. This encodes CASSILQGAVETQYF.